This T cell receptor beta chain originates from a study of IL-17A CD8 T cells in psoriatic arthritis synovium. As for the study more broadly: The goal of the study was to define the phenotype, molecular profile and function of synovial IL-17A+CD8+ T cells in psoriatic arthritis pathogenesis.

CD3+ T cells isolated by magnetic separation were stimulated with PMA and ionomycin for under 1.8 hours and then labeled using IL-17A and IFNgamma cytokine secretion assays. Synovial fluid effusions were aspirated from actively inflamed joints of psoriatic arthritis patients. Memory CD8+ T cells in synovial fluid were sorted patient by patient into Tc17 (IL-17A+) cells, bulk memory cells and Tc1 (IL-17A-IFNgamma+) cells in order to compare their TCR repertoires. The Classification of Psoriatic Arthritis Study Group (CASPAR) criteria were met by the psoriatic arthritis patients. Cells secreting cytokines were also stained with a viability dye and with anti-CD3, CD8, CD14 and CD4 antibodies, then sorted on a BD FACSAria. TCRbeta sequencing was performed on sorted synovial fluid CD8+ T cell subsets from a few patients with psoriatic arthritis. Before use, synovial fluid mononuclear cells were separated with Lymphoprep and cryopreserved in liquid nitrogen. Roughly 50% fetal calf serum and around 10% dimethyl sulfoxide were contained in the cryopreservation medium.

Regarding this clone: Its antigen remains unidentified. The sample holds no much larger clone one base away, and base qualities are not on file.

DNA was extracted (Qiagen), and TCRbeta V-D-J rearrangements were subjected to bias-controlled amplification followed by high-throughput sequencing (immunoSEQ; Adaptive Biotech). Processing in the source paper ran as follows. The immunoSEQ Analyzer platform was used for sequence-level analysis of productive sequences. Clonality was calculated as 1 minus Pielou's evenness, so values run from 0 (highly polyclonal) up to 1 (monoclonal). How much repertoires overlapped between subsets was quantified with the Morisita index, which goes from 0 (no similarity) to 1 (complete similarity). As stored in TCRdb, this immuneACCESS dataset retains in-frame rearrangements with V and J assigned. A fraction of the clones does not appear; measured against another copy, unresolved V genes explain less than half of the discrepancy, and the remainder lacks a known reason. V, J and clone size derive from that table, while D and trimming were established from the DNA sequence. For this sample there are around 2,200 clones; under 75% appear just once. Jointly, the top ten make up over 13% of the sample.

From a lookup of the germline V gene, CDR1 and CDR2 are SNHLY and FYNNEI. The CDR3 spans 16 residues, from the cysteine through the phenylalanine. CDR3 DNA only is kept here, 48 bases in frame from base 1. At the junction V is shortened by 2 bases and J by 4 bases; bases outside the gene matches: 7. The paper's findings and limits, for the study overall: Although most synovial CD8+ subsets stayed polyclonal, some individual clones made up over 4% of the repertoire. TCR sequencing covered only a few patients, which the authors acknowledged as a limited sample size. In a couple of patients, many Tc17 clones also appeared in the synovial Tc1 population, producing Morisita overlap indices above 0.75. Because no psoriatic arthritis synovial tissue samples were available, cells were taken from synovial fluid instead of synovial tissue.

The V gene is TRBV2 and the J gene is TRBJ1-4; TRBD1 lines up with 7 middle nucleotides. The receptor comes from a human donor with psoriatic arthritis. The specimen was IFN-gamma+ CD8+ T cells from synovial fluid. In the paper's terms, the cell subset or site label means: IL-17A-IFNgamma+ memory CD8+ (Tc1) cells. In nucleotide form, the sequence is TGTGCCAGCAGTGAACGTTTGCAGGGGGGTAATGAAAAACTGTTTTTT. It codes for CASSERLQGGNEKLFF. With the rest looked up from the reference TRBV2 and TRBJ1-4 genes rather than sequenced, the full variable domain is EPEVTQTPSHQVTQMGQEVILRCVPISNHLYFYWYRQILGQKVEFLVSFYNNEISEKSEIFDDQFSVERPDGSNFTLKIRSTKLEDSAMYFCASSERLQGGNEKLFFGSGTQLSVL.